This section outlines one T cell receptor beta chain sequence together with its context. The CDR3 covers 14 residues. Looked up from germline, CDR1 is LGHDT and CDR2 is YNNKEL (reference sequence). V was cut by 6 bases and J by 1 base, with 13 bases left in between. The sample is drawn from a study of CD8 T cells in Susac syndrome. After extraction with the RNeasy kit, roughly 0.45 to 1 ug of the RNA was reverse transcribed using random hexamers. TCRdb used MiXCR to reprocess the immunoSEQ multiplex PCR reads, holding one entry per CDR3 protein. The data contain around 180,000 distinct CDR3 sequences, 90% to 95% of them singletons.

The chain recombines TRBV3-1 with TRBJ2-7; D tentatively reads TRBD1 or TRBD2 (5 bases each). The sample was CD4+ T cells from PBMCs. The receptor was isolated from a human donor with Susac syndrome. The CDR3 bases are TGTGCCAGCAGTGTACGGGACCCTTCCTACGAGCAGTACTTC. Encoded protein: CASSVRDPSYEQYF.